Presented here are 3 T cell receptor beta chains from one specimen sequenced in a study of blood T cell repertoires in COVID-19 (TCRdb year 2020). The library relied on the immunoSEQ multiplex PCR assay. The immuneACCESS repertoire file appears here via TCRdb, limited to in-frame rearrangements. These files lack a portion of the clones; in checked studies, under half of the deficit traces to unresolved V genes, and the cause of the others is not known. This sample is represented by approximately 34,000 clones; about nine tenths of them were singletons. The ten top clones hold under 4.5% of the sample. The sample consisted of peripheral blood. Source of these receptors: a man aged 55 to 69 with acute or convalescent COVID-19.

The J gene is TRBJ1-2, the V gene TRBV7-9, with D possibly TRBD1 on 6 matching bases. Germline V CDR1 and CDR2: SEHNR, FQNEAQ (reference sequence). The CDR3 totals 14 residues. Between the trimmed V and J ends, which lost 1 base and 3 bases, there was a span of 9 bases. CDR3 sequence reads: CASSLVGGDYGYTF. The CDR3 DNA reads as TGTGCCAGCAGCTTAGTAGGGGGAGACTATGGCTACACCTTC.

This chain connects TRBV4-1 to TRBJ2-7, with D possibly matching TRBD1 (6 bases). This CDR3 has 15 residues. The germline V gene encodes CDR1 MGHRA and CDR2 YSYEKL. Trimming pared 1 base from V and 2 bases from J, leaving 12 bases between. CDR3 DNA: TGCGCCAGCAGCCAAGCGGGACACTACCCCTACGAGCAGTACTTC. Translation gives CASSQAGHYPYEQYF.

The chain recombines TRBV27 with TRBJ2-7, with 7 nucleotides matching TRBD1. The CDR3 contains 13 residues. Germline-derived CDR1 and CDR2 are MNHEY and SMNVEV (reference sequence). Trimming cost V 3 bases and J 2 bases; bases outside gene matches: 1. CDR3 region: CASSLGQPYEQYF. As DNA, the CDR3 is TGTGCCAGCAGTTTGGGACAGCCCTACGAGCAGTACTTC.